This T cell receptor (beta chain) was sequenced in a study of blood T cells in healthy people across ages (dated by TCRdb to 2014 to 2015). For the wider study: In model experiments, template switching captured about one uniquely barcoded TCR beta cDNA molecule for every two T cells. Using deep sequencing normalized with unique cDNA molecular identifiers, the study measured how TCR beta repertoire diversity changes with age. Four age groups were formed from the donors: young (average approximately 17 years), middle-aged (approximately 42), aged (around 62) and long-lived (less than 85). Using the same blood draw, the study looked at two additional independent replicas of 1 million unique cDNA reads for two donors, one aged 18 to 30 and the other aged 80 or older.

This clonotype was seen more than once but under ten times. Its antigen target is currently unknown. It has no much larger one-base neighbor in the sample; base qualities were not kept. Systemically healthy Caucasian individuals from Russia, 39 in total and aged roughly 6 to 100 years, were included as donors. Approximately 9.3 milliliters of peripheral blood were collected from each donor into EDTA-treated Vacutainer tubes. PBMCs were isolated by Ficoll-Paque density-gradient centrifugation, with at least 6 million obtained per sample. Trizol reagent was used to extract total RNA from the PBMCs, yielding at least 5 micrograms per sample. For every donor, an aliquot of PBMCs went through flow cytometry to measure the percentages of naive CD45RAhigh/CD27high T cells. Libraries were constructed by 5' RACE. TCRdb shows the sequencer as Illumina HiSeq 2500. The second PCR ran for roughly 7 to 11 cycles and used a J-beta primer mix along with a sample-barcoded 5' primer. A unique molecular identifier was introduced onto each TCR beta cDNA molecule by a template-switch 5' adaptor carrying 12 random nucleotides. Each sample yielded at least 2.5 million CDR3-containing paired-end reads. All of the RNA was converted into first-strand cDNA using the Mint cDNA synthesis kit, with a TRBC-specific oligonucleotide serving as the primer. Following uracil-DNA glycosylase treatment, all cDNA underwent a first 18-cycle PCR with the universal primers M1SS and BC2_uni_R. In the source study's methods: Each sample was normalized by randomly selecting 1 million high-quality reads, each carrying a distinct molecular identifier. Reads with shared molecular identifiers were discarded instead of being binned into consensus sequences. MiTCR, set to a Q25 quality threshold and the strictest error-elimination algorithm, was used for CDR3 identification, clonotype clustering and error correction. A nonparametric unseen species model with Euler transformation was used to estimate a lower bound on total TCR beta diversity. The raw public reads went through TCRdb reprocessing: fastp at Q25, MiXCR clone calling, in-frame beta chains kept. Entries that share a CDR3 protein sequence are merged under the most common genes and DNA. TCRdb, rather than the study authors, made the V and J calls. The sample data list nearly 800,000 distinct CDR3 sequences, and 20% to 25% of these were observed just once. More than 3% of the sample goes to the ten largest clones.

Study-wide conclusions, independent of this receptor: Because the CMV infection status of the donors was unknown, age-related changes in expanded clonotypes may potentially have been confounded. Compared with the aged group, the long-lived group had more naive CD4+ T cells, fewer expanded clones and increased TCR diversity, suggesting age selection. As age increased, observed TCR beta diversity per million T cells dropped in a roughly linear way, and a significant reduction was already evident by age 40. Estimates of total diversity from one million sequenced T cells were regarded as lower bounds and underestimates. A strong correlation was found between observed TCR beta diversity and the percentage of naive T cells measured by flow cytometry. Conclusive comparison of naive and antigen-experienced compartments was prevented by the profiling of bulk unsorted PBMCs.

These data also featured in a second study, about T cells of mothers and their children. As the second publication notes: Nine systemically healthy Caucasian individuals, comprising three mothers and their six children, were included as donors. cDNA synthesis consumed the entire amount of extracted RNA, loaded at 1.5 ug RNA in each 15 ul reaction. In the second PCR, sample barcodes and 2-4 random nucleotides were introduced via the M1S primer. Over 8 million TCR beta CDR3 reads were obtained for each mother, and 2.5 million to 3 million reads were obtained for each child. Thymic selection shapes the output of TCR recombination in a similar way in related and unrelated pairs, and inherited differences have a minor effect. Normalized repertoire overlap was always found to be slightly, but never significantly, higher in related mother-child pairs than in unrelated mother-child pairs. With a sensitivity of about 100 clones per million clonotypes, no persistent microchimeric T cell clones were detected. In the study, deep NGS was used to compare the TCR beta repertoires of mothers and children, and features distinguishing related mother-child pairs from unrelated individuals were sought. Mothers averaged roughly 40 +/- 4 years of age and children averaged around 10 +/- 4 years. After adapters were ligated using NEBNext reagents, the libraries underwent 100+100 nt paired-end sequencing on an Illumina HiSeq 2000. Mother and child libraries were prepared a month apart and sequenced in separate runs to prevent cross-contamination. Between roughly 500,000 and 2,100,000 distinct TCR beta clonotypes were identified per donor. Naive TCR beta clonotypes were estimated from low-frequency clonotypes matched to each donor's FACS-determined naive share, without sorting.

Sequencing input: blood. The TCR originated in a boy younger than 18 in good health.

The DNA sequence follows: TGTGCCATCAGTGAGTCCGGACAGCAAGAGACCCAGTACTTC. It translates as CAISESGQQETQYF. The rearranged segments are TRBV10-3 and TRBJ2-1, and perhaps TRBD1 as D gene, on 6 matching bases. The last part of the DNA fits TRBJ2-5 better; the J call may be wrong. The CDR1 and CDR2 encoded by the germline V gene are ENHRY and SYGVKD. The cysteine opens and the phenylalanine closes a CDR3 of 14 amino acids. The only DNA kept is the CDR3, 42 bases in frame from the first base.